The text below deals with one T cell receptor (beta chain). As yet, its antigen is unknown. Naive CD8 cells lacked CD45RO, underwent positive selection for CCR7 and left out terminally differentiated effector memory CD45RA+ cells. The protocol was immunoSEQ multiplex PCR, while the TCRdb copy is restricted to in-frame clones and leaves out a portion. The data show roughly 850,000 clones, around 96% seen once. This entry comes from a study of shared clonotypes between healthy human individuals. Study-level information: Researchers drew samples from two women and three men aged 18 to 49.

Germline lookup yields CDR1 SGHNT and CDR2 YYREEE (reference sequence). There are 15 residues in the CDR3. V shed 4 bases, J shed 6 bases, and the junction held 9 bases outside the gene matches. General study results and limits: How much donors shared clonotypes was expected to be affected by sequencing depth. Sharing across four donors was highest in naive CD4 (roughly 5%) and lowest in memory CD8 (around 0.4%).

This chain joins TRBV5-4 and TRBJ2-2; the match to TRBD2 covers 7 bases. The TCR originated in a man between 25 and 39 years old in good health. The material sequenced was naive CD8+ T cells sorted from blood. The CDR3 loop is CASSGRPGGPGELFF. In nucleotides, the CDR3 is TGTGCCAGCAGCGGAAGGCCGGGGGGTCCCGGGGAGCTGTTTTTT.